The 27 T cell receptor beta chains reported below all come from one sample, sequenced in a study of early stage breast cancer tumors. Assay used: immunoSEQ multiplex PCR; TCRdb lists only in-frame clones, some missing. The sample includes roughly 57,000 clones, around nine tenths seen only once; the top ten take 5%. Sequencing was carried out using blood. The source of these receptors is a person aged 70 to 79 with breast cancer.

The chain combines TRBV7-8 with TRBJ2-1; 9 bases agree with TRBD2. The CDR3 loop spans 15 amino acids. V was clipped by 2 bases and J by 9 bases; unmatched bases: 8. The germline V gene encodes CDR1 SGHVS and CDR2 FQNEAQ. CDR3 bases: TGTGCCAGCAGCTTAAGGCGGGAGGGCCGTGGTGAGCAGTTCTTC. Its protein product is CASSLRREGRGEQFF.

This chain uses TRBV30 with TRBJ1-6; no firm D call. Trimming removed 0 bases at V and 1 base at J, with 7 bases between. This CDR3 is built from 15 residues. The germline V gene has CDR1 GTSNPN and CDR2 SVGIG (reference sequence). The CDR3 DNA follows: TGTGCCTGGAGTGTCGTCGGGTCCTATAATTCACCCCTCCACTTT. This codes for CAWSVVGSYNSPLHF.

This chain uses TRBV6-1 with TRBJ2-7; D uncertain. CDR1 is MNHNS and CDR2 is SASEGT in the germline V gene. Trimming cost V 0 bases and J 2 bases, with 11 bases left between them. The CDR3 has 15 amino acids. CDR3: CASSEAVGSTYEQYF. DNA of the CDR3: TGTGCCAGCAGTGAAGCCGTGGGCAGTACCTACGAGCAGTACTTC.

The chain has TRBV13 and TRBJ1-4; D unclear. The CDR3 has 17 amino acids. V was shortened by 0 bases and J by 0 bases, with 11 bases between the two germline ends. Germline-derived CDR1 and CDR2 are PRHDT and FYEKMQ (reference sequence). This CDR3 reads CASSLGRLIATNEKLFF. The CDR3 coding sequence is TGTGCCAGCAGCTTAGGACGACTGATAGCAACTAATGAAAAACTGTTTTTT.

The CDR3 DNA reads as TGTGCCAGCAGCACACAGGGTAACCCTAACTATGGCTACACCTTC. Encoded protein: CASSTQGNPNYGYTF. The chain employs TRBV7-9 and TRBJ1-2, with D perhaps matching TRBD1 (6 bases). This CDR3 has 15 residues. Per germline, CDR1 SEHNR and CDR2 FQNEAQ (reference sequence). Trimming removed 5 bases from V and 0 bases from J, with 13 bases in between.

The genes are TRBV11-2 and TRBJ2-7, with 7 bases identical to TRBD1. Germline CDR1 and CDR2: SGHAT and FQNNGV. V trimming: 4 bases; J trimming: 7 bases; junction bases outside the gene matches: 13. This CDR3 spans 15 amino acids. The CDR3 nucleotides are TGTGCCAGCAGCTCCAACAGGGGTGAGCCGAGGGAGCAGTACTTC. Translated, it gives CASSSNRGEPREQYF.

The rearrangement joins TRBV29-1 to TRBJ1-1, with 8 bases identical to TRBD1. The V gene's germline CDR1 is SQVTM and CDR2 ANQGSEA. The CDR3 extends over 14 amino acids. V lost 8 bases to trimming and J lost 2 bases; unmatched junction nucleotides: 10. For the CDR3, the DNA is TGCAGCCTCGACAGGGGTTCAGGAAACACTGAAGCTTTCTTT. It yields the protein CSLDRGSGNTEAFF.

The rearrangement uses TRBV2 and TRBJ1-5; no clear D. CDR3 length: 13 residues. The germline V gene encodes CDR1 SNHLY and CDR2 FYNNEI. The V gene lost 5 bases and the J gene lost 4 bases, with 9 bases spanning the gap. This CDR3 is CASSQERNQPQHF. The CDR3 region has the DNA TGTGCCAGCAGTCAAGAGAGAAATCAGCCCCAGCATTTT.

This sequence joins TRBV10-3 and TRBJ1-5; D remains unclear. CDR1 and CDR2 (germline): ENHRY, SYGVKD. The CDR3 runs 14 residues. The germline V and J ends were trimmed by 10 bases and 2 bases, with 15 bases remaining between them. The CDR3 DNA follows: TGTGCCACTCGGCGGGTCCTGGGCAATCAGCCCCAGCATTTT. Translating it yields CATRRVLGNQPQHF.

The chain links TRBV5-5 to TRBJ1-6, with D uncertain. Germline CDR1 reads SGHKS; CDR2 reads YYEKEE (reference sequence). The CDR3 sequence is 15 residues long. V was cut by 3 bases and J by 5 bases, with 12 bases left in between. The CDR3 protein is CASSSAAQHNSPLHF. The CDR3 bases are TGTGCCAGCAGCTCAGCGGCGCAGCATAATTCACCCCTCCACTTT.

V and J are TRBV7-8 and TRBJ1-3, with D hard to call. In germline, CDR1 is SGHVS, CDR2 FQNEAQ. This CDR3 comprises 14 residues. Trimming removed 5 bases from V and 0 bases from J, with 8 bases in between. The CDR3 DNA sequence: TGTGCCAGCAGCATCCCTAGCTCTGGAAACACCATATATTTT. This codes for CASSIPSSGNTIYF.

The chain recombines TRBV19 with TRBJ2-5; maybe TRBD2 (6 bases). V shed 2 bases and J shed 1 base, with 17 bases lying between them. Germline V gene data show CDR1 as LNHDA and CDR2 as SQIVND (reference sequence). This CDR3 spans 17 amino acids. This CDR3 is CASSISPPGGAQETQYF. As DNA, the CDR3 is TGTGCCAGTAGTATATCCCCCCCAGGCGGGGCCCAAGAGACCCAGTACTTC.

This chain links TRBV7-6 with TRBJ1-4, with D hard to call. Germline CDR1 SGHVS, CDR2 FNYEAQ. The V end was cut by 1 base, the J end by 4 bases, with 13 bases between. The CDR3 spans 16 residues. The CDR3 loop is CASSLGIPGSNEKLFF. The CDR3 DNA reads TGTGCCAGCAGCTTAGGAATTCCGGGAAGTAATGAAAAACTGTTTTTT.

The J gene is TRBJ1-1, the V gene TRBV6-6; D is unresolved. CDR3 length: 10 amino acids. V shed 9 bases and J shed 1 base, with 3 bases lying between them. The germline gives CDR1 MNHNY, CDR2 SVGAGI (reference sequence). The CDR3 region has the DNA TGTGCCAGTAAGAACACTGAAGCTTTCTTT. Its translation: CASKNTEAFF.

The V gene is TRBV5-5, the J gene TRBJ1-5; D might be TRBD1 (5 bases). The ends were cut back, 4 bases at V and 3 bases at J, with 14 bases in the middle. The V gene's germline CDR1 is SGHKS and CDR2 YYEKEE (reference sequence). The CDR3 covers 15 residues. CDR3 in DNA: TGTGCCAGCAGCAACCTTGCGGGGCCCAATCAGCCCCAGCATTTT. The encoded protein is CASSNLAGPNQPQHF.

The V call is TRBV11-2, the J call TRBJ2-7; 7 bases fit TRBD2. After removal of 3 bases from V and 3 bases from J, the junction contained 2 bases not matched to a gene. Germline V gene data show CDR1 as SGHAT and CDR2 as FQNNGV. The CDR3 is made up of 13 amino acids. Here the CDR3 DNA reads TGTGCCAGCAGCTTCCCGGGGGGCTACGAGCAGTACTTC. Protein product: CASSFPGGYEQYF. Drawing the rest from reference TRBV11-2 and TRBJ2-7, the complete variable domain is EAGVAQSPRYKIIEKRQSVAFWCNPISGHATLYWYQQILGQGPKLLIQFQNNGVVDDSQLPKDRFSAERLKGVDSTLKIQPAKLEDSAVYLCASSFPGGYEQYFGPGTRLTVT.

The rearrangement joins TRBV11-2 to TRBJ2-7, with D possibly matching TRBD2 (5 bases). The CDR3 runs to 14 residues. Germline V gene sequence: CDR1 SGHAT, CDR2 FQNNGV. Trimming cost V 0 bases and J 2 bases, with 8 bases left between them. CDR3 nucleotides: TGTGCCAGCAGCTTAGATCTAGCTACCTACGAGCAGTACTTC. Residues: CASSLDLATYEQYF. The complete variable domain, with remaining parts taken from reference TRBV11-2 and TRBJ2-7, reads EAGVAQSPRYKIIEKRQSVAFWCNPISGHATLYWYQQILGQGPKLLIQFQNNGVVDDSQLPKDRFSAERLKGVDSTLKIQPAKLEDSAVYLCASSLDLATYEQYFGPGTRLTVT.

The rearrangement links TRBV6-4 to TRBJ1-4; 8 nucleotides line up with TRBD1. Trimming took 8 bases from V and 6 from J; bases not matched to a gene: 11. The CDR3 is 15 residues long. Germline-derived CDR1 and CDR2 are MRHNA and SNTAGT. CDR3 region: CASPNGDRGDEKLFF. The CDR3 DNA follows: TGTGCCAGCCCAAACGGAGACAGGGGCGATGAAAAACTGTTTTTT.

The rearrangement uses TRBV6-6 and TRBJ1-3; possibly TRBD1 for D (5 bases). The CDR3 is 14 residues long. V lost 5 bases and J lost 0, with 8 bases in between. Germline V gene data show CDR1 as MNHNY and CDR2 as SVGAGI (reference sequence). In DNA form, the CDR3 reads TGTGCCAGCAGTCAGACAGCCTCTGGAAACACCATATATTTT. Translating gives CASSQTASGNTIYF.

The chain's CDR3 is CASSRQGTNYGYTF. The DNA of the CDR3 is TGTGCCAGCAGCCGACAGGGTACTAACTATGGCTACACCTTC. The chain employs TRBV27 and TRBJ1-2, with TRBD1 identical over 7 bases. CDR1 is MNHEY, CDR2 SMNVEV, per germline (reference sequence). V shed 6 bases and J 0 bases; nucleotides not matched to a gene: 4. This CDR3 spans 14 amino acids.

The sample holds a few counts of this clone. The chain uses TRBV4-2 and TRBJ2-5, with TRBD2 identical over 9 bases. The CDR3 covers 16 residues. CDR1 and CDR2 from the germline V gene are LGHNA and YNFKEQ. Trimming cost V 0 bases and J 4 bases; bases outside gene matches: 6. CDR3 loop: CASSQEVRAGGETQYF. The CDR3 DNA sequence: TGTGCCAGCAGCCAAGAAGTGCGAGCGGGGGGAGAGACCCAGTACTTC.

The chain is built from TRBV6-1 and TRBJ2-1; 9 bases align to TRBD2. From germline, CDR1 is MNHNS and CDR2 SASEGT. The CDR3 contains 16 residues. V was pared by 3 bases and J by 3 bases, with 6 bases of the junction left unmatched. CDR3 DNA: TGTGCCAGCAGTGATAAAAGCGGGGGGAGCTACAATGAGCAGTTCTTC. Translated: CASSDKSGGSYNEQFF.

CDR3 sequence: CASSFSSGSNQPQHF. CDR3 nucleotide sequence: TGTGCCAGCAGCTTTTCTAGCGGAAGCAATCAGCCCCAGCATTTT. V usage is TRBV7-2 and J usage is TRBJ1-5; D gene unclear. Trimming removed 3 bases from V and 1 base from J, with 10 bases in between. This CDR3 contains 15 residues. The germline CDR1 and CDR2 sequences are SGHTA and FQGNSA.

The genes are TRBV19 and TRBJ2-3; D gene uncertain. The CDR3 length is 14 residues. The V and J ends lost 2 bases and 2 bases respectively, with 8 bases between them. The germline V gene has CDR1 LNHDA and CDR2 SQIVND (reference sequence). CDR3 DNA sequence: TGTGCCAGTAGTATACGCGCCGTCACAGATACGCAGTATTTT. Translated, it gives CASSIRAVTDTQYF.

The chain couples TRBV19 to TRBJ2-1, with 8 nucleotides matching TRBD1. The germline CDR1 and CDR2 sequences are LNHDA and SQIVND (reference sequence). V gave up 2 bases and J gave up 3 bases; unmatched junction bases: 6. The CDR3 spans 16 residues. Here the CDR3 reads CASSISGTGLYNEQFF. The DNA of the CDR3 is TGTGCCAGTAGTATATCCGGGACAGGACTCTACAATGAGCAGTTCTTC.

This chain joins TRBV30 and TRBJ2-1, with 12 bases identical to TRBD2. This CDR3 spans 15 amino acids. Germline-derived CDR1 and CDR2 are GTSNPN and SVGIG (reference sequence). J gave up 6 bases and V 8 bases, and 11 bases lay outside the gene matches. In DNA, the CDR3 is TGTGCCGGATCTAGCGGGAGGGCCCAAGGCAATGAGCAGTTCTTC. It encodes CAGSSGRAQGNEQFF.

The rearrangement links TRBV5-1 to TRBJ2-1, with TRBD1 matching 7 bases. The V and J ends lost 6 bases and 7 bases, in that order; junction bases with no gene match: 13. The CDR3 loop spans 15 amino acids. Germline CDR1 reads SGHRS; CDR2 reads YFSETQ. Here the CDR3 DNA reads TGCGCCAGCATCCCGACACCGGGACAGCGGAATGAGCAGTTCTTC. Translating gives CASIPTPGQRNEQFF.